This T cell receptor beta chain derives from a study of blood T cell repertoires in COVID-19. Study-level information: Material from acute and convalescent COVID-19 was sourced from the United States, Italy and Spain.

Source study methods: Nucleated cell number was recorded as an estimate derived from reference gene primer amplification. TCRdb's table, derived via immunoSEQ multiplex PCR, lists solely in-frame clones and lacks some. Clonal size and the V and J genes are those of that table, whereas D and trimming came from the DNA. The sample lists 150,000 to 160,000 clones, roughly nine tenths occurring once. Germline loops: CDR1 MGHDK, CDR2 SYGVNS. Trimming cost V 1 base and J 4 bases, with 19 bases left between them. The CDR3 sequence is 17 residues long. The chain recombines TRBV25-1 with TRBJ1-1; a possible D gene is TRBD1 (6 bases). The origin of this receptor is a middle-aged woman with acute or convalescent COVID-19. Sequencing was performed on peripheral blood. DNA for the CDR3: TGTGCCAGCAGTGAATTCCCCCCGACAGGCGCTGGCACTGAAGCTTTCTTT. Its protein is CASSEFPPTGAGTEAFF. Together with reference TRBV25-1 and TRBJ1-1, the CDR3 gives the full variable domain: EADIYQTPRYLVIGTGKKITLECSQTMGHDKMYWYQQDPGMELHLIHYSYGVNSTEKGDLSSESTVSRIRTEHFPLTLESARPSHTSQYLCASSEFPPTGAGTEAFFGQGTRLTVV.